This entry describes one TCR beta chain. Its specificity is unknown. Trimming cost V 4 bases and J 0 bases, with 14 bases left between them. The CDR3 is 15 amino acids. The germline V gene has CDR1 SGHRS and CDR2 YFSETQ. The entry originates in a study of T cell responses to AZD1222 COVID-19 vaccine. Findings and caveats of the study: Donors were mostly white British, more females; clonal diversity possibly underestimated. Scientists sampled the repertoires only once the peak T cell response had passed. Baseline seropositivity characterized only 5 to 7 AZD1222 recipients. Reports indicate that nearly half of spike-specific TCRs are directed at unmutated variant regions.

TCRdb's copy holds only in-frame clones and misses some; the assay was immunoSEQ multiplex PCR. The data hold approximately 89,000 clones, with 75% to 95% observed a single time. The chain is built from TRBV5-1 and TRBJ2-7; TRBD1 or TRBD2 may be the D gene (5 bases each). The material sequenced was peripheral blood, taken on day 0 of MenACWY control vaccination. The TCR was taken from an adult in good health. Here the CDR3 DNA reads TGCGCCAGCAGCCCCTGGGACCCCGACTCCTACGAGCAGTACTTC. Amino acid sequence: CASSPWDPDSYEQYF. The whole variable domain, filled in from reference TRBV5-1 and TRBJ2-7, reads KAGVTQTPRYLIKTRGQQVTLSCSPISGHRSVSWYQQTPGQGLQFLFEYFSETQRNKGNFPGRFSGRQFSNSRSEMNVSTLELGDSALYLCASSPWDPDSYEQYFGPGTRLTVT.